This entry describes one TCR beta chain. This clonotype was counted many times. No cognate antigen has been identified for it. Base qualities are not at hand, and no much larger clone is one base apart. Libraries of naive CD8 T cells were built from anywhere between roughly 20,000 and 1,100,000 sorted cells, with 10%, 30% or 50% of the purified RNA used. Naive CD8 T cells, defined as CD8+CD4-CCR7+CD45RA+, were FACS-sorted into RLT Plus buffer on a BD FACSAria II. Detection sensitivity was tested by spiking Jurkat RNA equal to roughly ten TCR copies' worth into samples containing about 20,000-1,100,000 naive CD8 T cells. Enrichment of CD8 T cells was performed with RosetteSep CD8+ T Cell Enrichment Cocktail and Ficoll-Paque, after which ACK red cell lysis was carried out. Trimmed from V: 0 bases; trimmed from J: 6 bases; junction bases lacking a gene match: 7. The CDR3 numbers 15 residues from cysteine through phenylalanine. Only CDR3 DNA is held: 45 bases, read in frame from base 1. The germline V gene supplies CDR1 LGHNA and CDR2 YSLEER.

This specimen comes from a study of molecular identifiers for immune sequencing clone quantification (dated by TCRdb to 2016 to 2019). Some background on the complete study: For a replicate experiment, the RNA from either 20,000 or 100,000 naive CD8 T cells was divided into five aliquots, and four of those aliquots went on to sequencing. This methods study benchmarked molecular-identifier clustering-based TCR repertoire sequencing (MIDCIRS) and TCR RNA copy counting, using CD8 T cells to do so.

Receptors were amplified or captured by PCR. Data came from a NextSeq 500. Bulk TCR libraries were generated as previously described, with the TCR primers listed in Table S5 used. Purification of total RNA was performed with the Qiagen AllPrep DNA/RNA kit. Reads from multiple sequencing runs of the same library were pooled before analysis. Under the source paper's analysis protocol: Reads were retained only if the reads had an exact TCR constant sequence, and the retained reads were trimmed to 150 nt and grouped according to their 12-nt molecular barcodes. Reads in each barcode group were sub-clustered using a 15% Levenshtein threshold, and a quality-weighted consensus sequence was built for each RNA molecule. Non-functional sequences were removed, as were lower-count sequences one edit away from another. Based on fitting two negative binomial distributions, any barcode sub-cluster with under 20% of the maximum read count was discarded. Starting from the raw public reads, TCRdb applied fastp trimming at Q25, assembled clones with MiXCR and retained in-frame beta chains. Records with the same CDR3 protein are collapsed into one entry carrying the most frequent genes and DNA. TCRdb, not the authors, supplied the V and J calls. In this sample the table shows about 630,000 distinct CDR3 sequences, 25% of which occur a single time. The ten largest clones represent 0.6% to 0.9% of the sample.

Points the paper makes about the study in general: Naive libraries contained spiked-in Jurkat TCR RNA (around eleven copies' worth), which is not part of the donor repertoire. Modeling estimated about 3.3 recovered TCR RNA copies per cell, compared with about ten by digital PCR, which implies about 30% capture efficiency. When barcode sub-clustering was omitted, TCR diversity was inflated by chimeric consensus sequences, with chimeras reaching as high as 47%. Spiked-in Jurkat TCR RNA equivalent to a single cell was reported to be detectable even among over 800,000 naive CD8 T cells. Clones above 20 RNA copies held over 97% of molecules in CMV-specific effector cells but under 1% in naive cells. Identical TCR molecules sharing a barcode could cause highly expanded clone sizes to be underestimated.

Sequencing input: naive CD8+ T cells from blood, with Jurkat cell RNA spiked in. This specimen's cell subset or site label, per the study, means: FACS-sorted CD8+CD4-CCR7+CD45RA+ naive T cells. The receptor was isolated from a human donor in good health. Some libraries in this study had Jurkat cell RNA spiked in. The sequence links TRBV4-3 to TRBJ2-7; 8 central bases correspond to TRBD1. The CDR3 reads CASSQDLGTGGEQYF. In nucleotides, the sequence is TGCGCCAGCAGCCAAGATCTCGGGACAGGCGGCGAGCAGTACTTC.